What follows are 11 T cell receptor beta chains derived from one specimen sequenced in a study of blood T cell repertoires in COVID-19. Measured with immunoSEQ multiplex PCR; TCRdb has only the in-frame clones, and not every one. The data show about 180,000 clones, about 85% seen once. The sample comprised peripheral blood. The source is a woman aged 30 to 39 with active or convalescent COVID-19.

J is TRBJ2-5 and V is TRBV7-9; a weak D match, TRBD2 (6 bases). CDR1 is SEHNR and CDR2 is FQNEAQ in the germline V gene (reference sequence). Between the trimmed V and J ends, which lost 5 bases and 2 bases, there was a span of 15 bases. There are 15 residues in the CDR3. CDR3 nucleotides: TGTGCCAGCAGCCCTATCGGGGGTTTACAAGAGACCCAGTACTTC. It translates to CASSPIGGLQETQYF.

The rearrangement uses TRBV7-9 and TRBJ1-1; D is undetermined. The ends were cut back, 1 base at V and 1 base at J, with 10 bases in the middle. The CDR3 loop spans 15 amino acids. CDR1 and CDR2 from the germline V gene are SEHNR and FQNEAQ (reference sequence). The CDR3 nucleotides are TGTGCCAGCAGCTTAGGACGGACTAAGAACACTGAAGCTTTCTTT. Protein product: CASSLGRTKNTEAFF.

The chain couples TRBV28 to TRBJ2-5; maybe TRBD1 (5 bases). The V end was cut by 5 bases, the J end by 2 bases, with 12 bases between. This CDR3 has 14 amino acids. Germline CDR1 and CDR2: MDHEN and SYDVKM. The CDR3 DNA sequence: TGTGCCAGCAGTATGACAGTCGAACAAGAGACCCAGTACTTC. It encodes CASSMTVEQETQYF.

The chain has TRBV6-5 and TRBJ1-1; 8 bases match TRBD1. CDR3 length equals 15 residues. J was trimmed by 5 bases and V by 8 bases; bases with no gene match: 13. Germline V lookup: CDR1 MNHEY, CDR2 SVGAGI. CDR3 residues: CASLGLTGARTEAFF. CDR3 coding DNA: TGTGCCAGCTTGGGCCTGACAGGGGCGCGAACTGAAGCTTTCTTT.

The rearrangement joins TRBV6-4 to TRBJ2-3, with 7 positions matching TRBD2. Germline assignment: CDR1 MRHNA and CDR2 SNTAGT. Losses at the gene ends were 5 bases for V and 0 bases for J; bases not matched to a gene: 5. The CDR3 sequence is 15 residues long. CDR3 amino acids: CASSSGESSTDTQYF. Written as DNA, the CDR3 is TGTGCCAGCAGTAGCGGGGAGTCTAGCACAGATACGCAGTATTTT.

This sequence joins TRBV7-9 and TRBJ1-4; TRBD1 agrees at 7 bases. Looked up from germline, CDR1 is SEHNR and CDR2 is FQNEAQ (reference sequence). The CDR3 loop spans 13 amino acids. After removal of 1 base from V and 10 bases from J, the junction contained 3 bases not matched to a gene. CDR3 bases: TGTGCCAGCAGCTTAGGACAGGGTGGAAAACTGTTTTTT. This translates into CASSLGQGGKLFF.

The CDR3: CASSLAWTSGGVTDTQYF. The CDR3 coding sequence is TGTGCCAGCAGCTTGGCCTGGACTAGCGGGGGGGTCACAGATACGCAGTATTTT. The V and J genes are TRBV5-6 and TRBJ2-3; 15 nucleotides line up with TRBD2. V dropped 0 bases and J dropped 2; count of bases not matched to a gene: 4. There are 18 residues in the CDR3. Per the germline V gene, CDR1 is SGHDT and CDR2 is YYEEEE. Full variable domain (missing parts from reference TRBV5-6 and TRBJ2-3): DAGVTQSPTHLIKTRGQQVTLRCSPKSGHDTVSWYQQALGQGPQFIFQYYEEEERQRGNFPDRFSGHQFPNYSSELNVNALLLGDSALYLCASSLAWTSGGVTDTQYFGPGTRLTVL.

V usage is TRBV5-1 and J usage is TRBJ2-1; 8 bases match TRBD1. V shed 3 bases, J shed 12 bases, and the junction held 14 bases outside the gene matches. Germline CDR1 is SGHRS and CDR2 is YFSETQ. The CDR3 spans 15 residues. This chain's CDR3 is CASSSPGQASGGQFF. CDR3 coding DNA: TGCGCCAGCAGCTCCCCGGGACAGGCGTCTGGTGGGCAGTTCTTC.

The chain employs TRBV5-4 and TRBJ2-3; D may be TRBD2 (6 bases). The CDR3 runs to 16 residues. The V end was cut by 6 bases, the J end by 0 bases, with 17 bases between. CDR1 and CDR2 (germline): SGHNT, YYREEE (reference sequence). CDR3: CASTSSSGRSTDTQYF. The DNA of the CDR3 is TGTGCCAGCACCAGTAGCTCTGGGAGGAGCACAGATACGCAGTATTTT.

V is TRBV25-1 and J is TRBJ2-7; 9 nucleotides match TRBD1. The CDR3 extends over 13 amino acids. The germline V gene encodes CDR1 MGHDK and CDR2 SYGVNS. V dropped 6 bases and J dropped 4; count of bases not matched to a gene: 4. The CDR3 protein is CASRGTGKYEQYF. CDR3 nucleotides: TGTGCCAGCAGAGGGACAGGGAAGTACGAGCAGTACTTC.

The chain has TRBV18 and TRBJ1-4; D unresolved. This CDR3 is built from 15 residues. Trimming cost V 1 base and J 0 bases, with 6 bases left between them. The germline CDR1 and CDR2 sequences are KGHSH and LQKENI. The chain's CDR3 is CASSPLGATNEKLFF. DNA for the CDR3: TGTGCCAGCTCACCACTCGGTGCAACTAATGAAAAACTGTTTTTT.